There are many counts of the clone carrying this T cell receptor beta chain. The antigen is not known. The data were obtained in a study of response to subunit inactivated influenza vaccine. TCRdb reanalysed the RT-PCR reads using MiXCR and keeps one entry per CDR3 protein. The repertoire consists of almost 250,000 distinct CDR3 sequences, with 12% occurring once and the leading ten covering approximately 7.8%. Study-wide results and caveats: The authors put forward the suggestion that each seasonal influenza vaccination may bring in only a limited number of new T cells.

The V gene's germline CDR1 is MDHEN and CDR2 SYDVKM. This CDR3 contains 14 residues. V was clipped by 8 bases and J by 3 bases, with 15 bases between them. The sample here was non-naive T cells sorted from PBMCs, taken about 14 days before vaccination. The TCR comes from a man aged 50 to 59 who received an inactivated influenza vaccine. The chain combines TRBV28 with TRBJ2-3, with D unresolved. Here the CDR3 DNA reads TGTGCCAGCGGACCCGGGCTGTTGACAGATACGCAGTATTTT. Translated: CASGPGLLTDTQYF.